This is a list of T cell receptor beta chains from one sample in a study of T cell repertoires in cytomegalovirus infection. Antigens for these TCRs are unknown. TCRdb processed the reads anew with MiXCR; each CDR3 protein has one entry. The sample holds around 710,000 distinct CDR3 sequences, 25% to 30% seen once. The source was cultured CD8+ T cells from PBMCs, collected from culture after CMV antigen stimulation. These receptors originate from a human donor in good health (CMV status not recorded). Some clones in this sample may be carry-over from other donors' samples. Both conserved end residues are part of each CDR3. A D gene is named only where the DNA matches it firmly. Clone size, where shown, is once, few, many, or a class for clones that have expanded.

clone size	V gene	J gene	D gene	CDR3 DNA	CDR3 protein
-	TRBV11-3	TRBJ2-3	TRBD2	TGTGCCAGCAGCTCCGCAGATCCGGGACTAGCGGGGGGCCGTACAGATACGCAGTATTTT	CASSSADPGLAGGRTDTQYF
-	TRBV12-3/TRBV12-4	TRBJ1-1	-	TGTGCCAGCACCCTGGGACCGCTACTTGAAGCTTTCTTT	CASTLGPLLEAFF
few	TRBV11-2	TRBJ1-4	TRBD1	TGTGCCAGCAGCTTTTTTCGACAGGGAGTAACTAATGAAAAACTGTTTTTT	CASSFFRQGVTNEKLFF
-	TRBV19	TRBJ2-2	-	TGTGCCAGTAGCACGGCCCGGGGGAGCGGGGAGCTGTTTTTT	CASSTARGSGELFF
-	TRBV6-1	TRBJ1-1	-	TGTGCCAGCAGCGCCCTGGGGGGGCCAATGAACACTGAAGCTTTCTTT	CASSALGGPMNTEAFF
-	TRBV12-3/TRBV12-4	TRBJ2-1	TRBD2	TGTGCCAGCAGACTCGGACTAGCGGGGGGGCCCAATGAGCAGTTCTTC	CASRLGLAGGPNEQFF
-	TRBV6-1	TRBJ2-1	TRBD2	TGTGCCAGCAGTTTCGTAGCGGGGGGCCTGAACAATGAGCAGTTCTTC	CASSFVAGGLNNEQFF
-	TRBV29-1	TRBJ2-5	-	TGCAGCTCCGAGAGGCGACAGACCCAGTACTTC	CSSERRQTQYF
few	TRBV20-1	TRBJ1-5	TRBD1	TGCAGTGCTAGAGTTACAGGGGGCAATCAGCCCCAGCATTTT	CSARVTGGNQPQHF
few	TRBV2	TRBJ1-2	-	TGTGCCAGCAGTGAAACGGGGGCGTTTTATGGCTACACCTTC	CASSETGAFYGYTF
few	TRBV12-3/TRBV12-4	TRBJ1-6	-	TGTGCCAGCAGTCCCGATGACTGGGGGAGCTCCTATAATTCACCCCTCCACTTT	CASSPDDWGSSYNSPLHF
-	TRBV6-6	TRBJ1-1	-	TGTGCCAGCAGGTTACCGGGGGACACTGAAGCTTTCTTT	CASRLPGDTEAFF
-	TRBV7-3	TRBJ2-5	TRBD1	TGTGCCAGCAGCGGGGGCACAGGGGTGATCCAAGAGACCCAGTACTTC	CASSGGTGVIQETQYF
few	TRBV6-1	TRBJ1-4	-	TGTGCCAGCAGTGATGGAAGCAGGATATCGGGTTGGGAAAAACTGTTTTTT	CASSDGSRISGWEKLFF
-	TRBV7-3	TRBJ2-1	TRBD1	TGTGCCAGCAGCATACAGGGGGCCGACAATGAGCAGTTCTTC	CASSIQGADNEQFF
-	TRBV29-1	TRBJ2-1	-	TGCAGCGCTGACGACCCGGGGCGATCCTACAATGAGCAGTTCTTC	CSADDPGRSYNEQFF
many	TRBV7-8	TRBJ1-5	TRBD1	TGTGCCAGCAGCTTGGACAGGGGAAGCAATCAGCCCCAGCATTTT	CASSLDRGSNQPQHF
-	TRBV19	TRBJ1-5	-	TGTGCCAGTAGCAGAGACAGCCCGATCAATCAGCCCCAGCATTTT	CASSRDSPINQPQHF
few	TRBV4-1	TRBJ2-3	-	TGCGCCAGCAGCCAAGTCTTCGACGGCCGACCTACAGATACGCAGTATTTT	CASSQVFDGRPTDTQYF
few	TRBV4-3	TRBJ2-1	TRBD2	TGCGCCAGCAGCCAAGATGGCGGGGGGAGCTCCTACAATGAGCAGTTCTTC	CASSQDGGGSSYNEQFF
-	TRBV10-3	TRBJ1-2	-	TGTGCCATCGCCTCAGGGGACTATGGCTACACCTTC	CAIASGDYGYTF
few	TRBV7-6	TRBJ2-3	TRBD2	TGTGCTAGCAGCCCACAAGGACTAGCGGGAGATACGCAGTATTTT	CASSPQGLAGDTQYF
many	TRBV7-9	TRBJ1-6	-	TGTGCCAGCAGCTTAGCGGTTCAGGGAATAAGCTCCTATAATTCACCCCTCCACTTT	CASSLAVQGISSYNSPLHF
-	TRBV15	TRBJ1-4	-	TGTGCCACCAGCGGAAGACAGAGCGTTAATGAAAAACTGTTTTTT	CATSGRQSVNEKLFF
few	TRBV7-3	TRBJ2-1	TRBD1	TGTGCCAGCAGCTTATCTACCGGGACAGGGTTTAACAATGAGCAGTTCTTC	CASSLSTGTGFNNEQFF
many	TRBV7-7	TRBJ2-1	TRBD1	TGTGCTAGCAGCTTGGGGACAGGGGGCGAGCAGTTCTTC	CASSLGTGGEQFF
few	TRBV27	TRBJ1-1	-	TGTGCCAGCAGTTTTTTCAAGAACACTGAAGCTTTCTTT	CASSFFKNTEAFF
few	TRBV6-6	TRBJ1-2	TRBD1	TGTGCCAGCAGTTCCCCGGCCCTGCGGACAGGGGGGGATGGCTACACCTTC	CASSSPALRTGGDGYTF
few	TRBV6-1	TRBJ1-5	-	TGTGCCAGCAGTGATGACAGCACCTATCAGCCCCAGCATTTT	CASSDDSTYQPQHF
few	TRBV9	TRBJ2-5	-	TGTGCCAGCAGCCCAACCGACGGGAGATTGTTTACCCAGTACTTC	CASSPTDGRLFTQYF
once	TRBV7-2	TRBJ2-1	-	TGTGCCAGCAGCAGCTCGGGCCCGGACTCCTACAATGAGCAGTTCTTC	CASSSSGPDSYNEQFF
many	TRBV7-6	TRBJ2-3	-	TGTGCCAGCAGCTTAGGGAGATCTAGCACAGATACGCAGTATTTT	CASSLGRSSTDTQYF
many	TRBV2	TRBJ2-5	TRBD1	TGTGCCAGCGGAAATCCGGGACAGGGACAAAAAGAGACCCAGTACTTC	CASGNPGQGQKETQYF
few	TRBV7-2	TRBJ2-5	TRBD2	TGTGCCAGCAGCTCAGGACTAGCCGGAATAGGGGGGGAGACCCAGTACTTC	CASSSGLAGIGGETQYF
-	TRBV19	TRBJ2-1	TRBD1	TGTGCCAGTAGGCGGACAGGGGAAGGGCATGAGCAGTTCTTC	CASRRTGEGHEQFF
many	TRBV12-3/TRBV12-4	TRBJ2-3	-	TGTGCCAGCAGATACCCGGGGGCCGGGCTGACGCAGTATTTT	CASRYPGAGLTQYF
-	TRBV24-1	TRBJ2-7	-	TGTGCCACCAGTGATTTGCAATGTCGGGGTCAAAGCTCCTACGAGCAGTACTTC	CATSDLQCRGQSSYEQYF
-	TRBV11-2	TRBJ2-7	TRBD2	TGTGCCAGCAGCTCCCTTAGCGGGGGCTACGAGCAGTACTTC	CASSSLSGGYEQYF
-	TRBV12-3/TRBV12-4	TRBJ1-1	-	TGTGCCAGCAGTCCTATTCAAGGTTGGTTCACTGAAGCTTTCTTT	CASSPIQGWFTEAFF
-	TRBV7-8	TRBJ1-1	TRBD1	TGTGCCAGCAGCTCAAGACAGGGGGCGCAAGCCCCTGAAGCTTTCTTT	CASSSRQGAQAPEAFF
many	TRBV27	TRBJ2-5	-	TGTGCCAGCAGTTCGGACATCTCCAAGGAGACCCAGTACTTC	CASSSDISKETQYF
many	TRBV12-5	TRBJ2-1	-	TGTGCTAGTGGTTCTCTAGAGCAGGGTAATGAGCAGTTCTTC	CASGSLEQGNEQFF
-	TRBV7-9	TRBJ1-1	TRBD1	TGTGCCAGCAGCTGGCGGACAGGGGAGTCATCTGAAGCTTTCTTT	CASSWRTGESSEAFF
-	TRBV7-9	TRBJ2-5	-	TGTGCCAGCAGCTTAGCAGTTATGGGCCCCCAAGAGACCCAGTACTTC	CASSLAVMGPQETQYF
few	TRBV2	TRBJ2-1	-	TGTGCCAGCAGTGAAGGGCTAGATCCCAGCTCCTACAATGAGCAGTTCTTC	CASSEGLDPSSYNEQFF
many	TRBV7-8	TRBJ2-3	TRBD2	TGTGCCAGCAGCTTCCTTGGACTAGCACAAGGAGATACGCAGTATTTT	CASSFLGLAQGDTQYF
few	TRBV7-3	TRBJ2-2	-	TGTGCCAGCAGCTTTGAACGTACGAACACCGGGGAGCTGTTTTTT	CASSFERTNTGELFF
-	TRBV6-5	TRBJ2-1	-	TGTGCCAGCAGTACCTTTGGGGGTAATGAGCAGTTCTTC	CASSTFGGNEQFF
-	TRBV25-1	TRBJ2-1	-	TGTGCCAGCAGTCCCATACGCAATGAGCAGTTCTTC	CASSPIRNEQFF
-	TRBV6-2/TRBV6-3	TRBJ1-5	-	TGTGCCAGCAGTTACTCGTTGCCAGGGGAAGTCAATCAGCCCCAGCATTTT	CASSYSLPGEVNQPQHF
-	TRBV27	TRBJ1-1	-	TGTGCCAGCAGTTTCCTGGACAAGGTGAACACTGAAGCTTTCTTT	CASSFLDKVNTEAFF
-	TRBV20-1	TRBJ1-6	-	TGCAGTGCCACCCCCCCTCGGGCAGGGTATGGTTCACCCCTCCACTTT	CSATPPRAGYGSPLHF
-	TRBV10-3	TRBJ2-5	-	TGTGCCATCAGTGAGGATCTAGGCGGGGTCCAAGAGACCCAGTACTTC	CAISEDLGGVQETQYF
-	TRBV7-9	TRBJ2-1	-	TGTGCCAGCAGCGCCAACAAAAATGAGCAGTTCTTC	CASSANKNEQFF
few	TRBV7-9	TRBJ2-1	-	TGTGCCAGCAGCCCCGTCAATGAGCAGTTCTTC	CASSPVNEQFF